This T cell receptor (beta chain) was sequenced during a study of shared clonotypes between healthy human individuals. Points on this clone: Its matching antigen is unknown.

V was pared by 4 bases and J by 1 base, with 5 bases of the junction left unmatched. The CDR3 has 16 residues. Germline V gene lookup returns CDR1 WSHSY and CDR2 SAAADI. The DNA input per sorted-subset replicate PCR was 200 ng, corresponding to roughly 30,000 T cell genomes. Data came from immunoSEQ multiplex PCR; TCRdb stores just in-frame clones and leaves some out. The sample shows roughly 2,000,000 clones, approximately 94% of them seen only once. Study-wide findings and caveats: Deeper or shallower sequencing was expected to change how clonotypes are shared among donors.

CD45RO-negative CD8 cells positively selected for CCR7 made up the naive population, which excluded terminally differentiated effector memory CD45RA+ cells. The sequence came from a man aged 18 to 35 in good health. V is TRBV10-2 and J is TRBJ2-1, with 9 bases lining up with TRBD2. Sequencing used naive CD8+ T cells sorted from blood. CDR3 in DNA: TGCGCCAGCAGTGGGGGGCGGGAGGGGTCCTACAATGAGCAGTTCTTC. It is translated as CASSGGREGSYNEQFF.